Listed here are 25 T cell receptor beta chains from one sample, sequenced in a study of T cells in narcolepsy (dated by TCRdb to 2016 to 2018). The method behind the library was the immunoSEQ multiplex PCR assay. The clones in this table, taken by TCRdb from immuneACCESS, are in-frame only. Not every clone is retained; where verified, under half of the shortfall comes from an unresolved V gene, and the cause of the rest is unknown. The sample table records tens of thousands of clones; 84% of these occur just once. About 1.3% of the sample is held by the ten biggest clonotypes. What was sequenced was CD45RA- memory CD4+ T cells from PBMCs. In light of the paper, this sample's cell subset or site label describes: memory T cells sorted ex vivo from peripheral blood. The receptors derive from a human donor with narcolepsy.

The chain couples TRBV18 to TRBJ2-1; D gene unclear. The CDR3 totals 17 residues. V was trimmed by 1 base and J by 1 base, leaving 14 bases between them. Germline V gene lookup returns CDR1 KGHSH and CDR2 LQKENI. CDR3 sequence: CASSPLQATPSYNEQFF. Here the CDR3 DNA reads TGTGCCAGCTCACCACTCCAGGCCACCCCATCCTACAATGAGCAGTTCTTC.

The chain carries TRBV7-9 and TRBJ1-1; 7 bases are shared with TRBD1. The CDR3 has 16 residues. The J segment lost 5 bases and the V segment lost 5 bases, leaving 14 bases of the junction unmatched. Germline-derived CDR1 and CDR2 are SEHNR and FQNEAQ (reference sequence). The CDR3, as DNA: TGTGCCAGCAGCGAAAGACAGGGTTCTTCGTTTACTGAAGCTTTCTTT. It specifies CASSERQGSSFTEAFF.

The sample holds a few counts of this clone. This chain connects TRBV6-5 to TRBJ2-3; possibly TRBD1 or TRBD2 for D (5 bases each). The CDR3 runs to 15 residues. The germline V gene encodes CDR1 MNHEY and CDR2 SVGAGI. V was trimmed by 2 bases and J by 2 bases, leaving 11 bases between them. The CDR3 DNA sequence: TGTGCCAGCAGTTACCGGGGCGGTTACACAGATACGCAGTATTTT. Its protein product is CASSYRGGYTDTQYF.

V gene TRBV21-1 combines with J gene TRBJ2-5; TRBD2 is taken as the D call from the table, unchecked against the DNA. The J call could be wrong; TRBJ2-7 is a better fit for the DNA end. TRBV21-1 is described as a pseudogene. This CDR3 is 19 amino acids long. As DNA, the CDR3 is TGTGCCAGCAGCAAGTCCCCTCGGCTAGAGGGCCCTCGCTCCTACGAGCAGTACTTC. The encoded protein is CASSKSPRLEGPRSYEQYF.

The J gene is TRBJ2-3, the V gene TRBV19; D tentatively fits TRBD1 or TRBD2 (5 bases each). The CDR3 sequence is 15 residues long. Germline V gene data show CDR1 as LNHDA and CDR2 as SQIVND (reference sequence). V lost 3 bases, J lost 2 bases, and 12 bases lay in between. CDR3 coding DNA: TGTGCCAGTAGTATCGGGGACGGGTACACAGATACGCAGTATTTT. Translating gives CASSIGDGYTDTQYF.

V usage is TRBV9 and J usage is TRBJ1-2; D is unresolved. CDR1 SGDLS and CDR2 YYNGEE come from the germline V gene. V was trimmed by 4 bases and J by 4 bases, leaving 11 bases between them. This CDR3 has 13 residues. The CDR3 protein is CASSSRVGYGYTF. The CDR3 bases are TGTGCCAGCAGCTCGAGGGTCGGCTATGGCTACACCTTC.

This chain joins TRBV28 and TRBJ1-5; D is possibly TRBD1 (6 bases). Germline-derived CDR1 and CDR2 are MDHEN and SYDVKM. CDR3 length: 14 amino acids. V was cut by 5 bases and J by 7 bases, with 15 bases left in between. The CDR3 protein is CASSLTGRFQPQHF. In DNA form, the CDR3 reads TGTGCCAGCAGTCTGACAGGCCGTTTCCAGCCCCAGCATTTT. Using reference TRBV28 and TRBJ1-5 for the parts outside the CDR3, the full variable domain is DVKVTQSSRYLVKRTGEKVFLECVQDMDHENMFWYRQDPGLGLRLIYFSYDVKMKEKGDIPEGYSVSREKKERFSLILESASTNQTSMYLCASSLTGRFQPQHFGDGTRLSIL.

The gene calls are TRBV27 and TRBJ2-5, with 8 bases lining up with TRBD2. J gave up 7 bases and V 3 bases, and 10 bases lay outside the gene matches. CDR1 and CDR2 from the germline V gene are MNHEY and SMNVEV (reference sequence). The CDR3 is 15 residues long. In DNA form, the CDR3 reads TGTGCCAGCAGTTTTAGAGCGGGAGTGGGAGGGACCCAGTACTTC. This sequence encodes CASSFRAGVGGTQYF.

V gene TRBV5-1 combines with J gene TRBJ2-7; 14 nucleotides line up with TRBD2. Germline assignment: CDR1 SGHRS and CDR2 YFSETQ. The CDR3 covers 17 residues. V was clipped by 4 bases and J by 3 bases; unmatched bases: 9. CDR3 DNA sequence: TGCGCCAGCAGCCCGGGACTAGCGGGAGCCAGGGACTACGAGCAGTACTTC. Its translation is CASSPGLAGARDYEQYF. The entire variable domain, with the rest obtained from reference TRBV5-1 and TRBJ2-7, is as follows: KAGVTQTPRYLIKTRGQQVTLSCSPISGHRSVSWYQQTPGQGLQFLFEYFSETQRNKGNFPGRFSGRQFSNSRSEMNVSTLELGDSALYLCASSPGLAGARDYEQYFGPGTRLTVT.

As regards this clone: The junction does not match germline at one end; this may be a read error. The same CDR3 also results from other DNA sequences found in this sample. CDR3 DNA sequence: TGCGCCAGTAGCCAAGCGGAAGGGGCGACTGGAAACACCATATATTTT. Its translation is CASSQAEGATGNTIYF. The genes are TRBV4-1 and TRBJ1-3; possible D gene TRBD1, 5 bases. Germline V gives CDR1 MGHRA, CDR2 YSYEKL. This CDR3 has 16 amino acids.

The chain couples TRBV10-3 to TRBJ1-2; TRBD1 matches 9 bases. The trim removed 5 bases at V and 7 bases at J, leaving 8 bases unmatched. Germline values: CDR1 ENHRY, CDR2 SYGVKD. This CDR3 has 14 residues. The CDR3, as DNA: TGTGCCATCAGTCGGGACAGGGCTCTGGGTGGCTACACCTTC. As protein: CAISRDRALGGYTF.

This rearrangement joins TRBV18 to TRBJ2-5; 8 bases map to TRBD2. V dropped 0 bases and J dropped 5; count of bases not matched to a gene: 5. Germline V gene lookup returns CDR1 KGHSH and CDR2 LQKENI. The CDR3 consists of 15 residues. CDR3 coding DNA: TGTGCCAGCTCACCACCTGGGACTAGTATTGAGACCCAGTACTTC. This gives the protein CASSPPGTSIETQYF. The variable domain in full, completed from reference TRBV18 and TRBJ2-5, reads NAGVMQNPRHLVRRRGQEARLRCSPMKGHSHVYWYRQLPEEGLKFMVYLQKENIIDESGMPKERFSAEFPKEGPSILRIQQVVRGDSAAYFCASSPPGTSIETQYFGPGTRLLVL.

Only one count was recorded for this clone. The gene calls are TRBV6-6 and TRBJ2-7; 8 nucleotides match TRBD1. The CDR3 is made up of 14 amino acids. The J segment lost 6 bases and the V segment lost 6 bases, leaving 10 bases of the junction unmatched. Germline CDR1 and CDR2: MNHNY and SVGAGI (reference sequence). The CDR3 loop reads CASRAGTGSSEQYF. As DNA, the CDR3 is TGTGCCAGCAGAGCCGGGACAGGCTCGAGCGAGCAGTACTTC.

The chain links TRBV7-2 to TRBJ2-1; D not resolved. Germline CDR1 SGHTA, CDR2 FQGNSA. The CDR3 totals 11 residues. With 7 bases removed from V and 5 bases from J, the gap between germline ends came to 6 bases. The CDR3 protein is CASTPHNEQFF. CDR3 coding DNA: TGTGCCAGCACCCCTCACAATGAGCAGTTCTTC.

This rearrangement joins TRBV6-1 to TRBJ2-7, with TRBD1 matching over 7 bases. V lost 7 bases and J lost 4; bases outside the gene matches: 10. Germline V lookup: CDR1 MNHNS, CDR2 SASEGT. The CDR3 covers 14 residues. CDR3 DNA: TGTGCCAGCACCCGAATCAGGGGGTGGTACGAGCAGTACTTC. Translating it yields CASTRIRGWYEQYF.

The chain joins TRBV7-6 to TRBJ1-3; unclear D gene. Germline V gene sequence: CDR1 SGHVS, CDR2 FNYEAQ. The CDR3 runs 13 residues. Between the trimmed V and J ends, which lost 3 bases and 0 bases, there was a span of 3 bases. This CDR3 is CASSLLSGNTIYF. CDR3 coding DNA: TGTGCCAGCAGCTTGCTCTCTGGAAACACCATATATTTT.

CDR3 sequence: CASSSGTVTDTQYF. CDR3 nucleotides: TGTGCCAGCAGTAGCGGGACGGTAACAGATACGCAGTATTTT. The chain links TRBV6-5 to TRBJ2-3; 7 bases are a match to TRBD2. Germline V gives CDR1 MNHEY, CDR2 SVGAGI. V lost 5 bases and J lost 3; bases outside the gene matches: 5. There are 14 residues in the CDR3.

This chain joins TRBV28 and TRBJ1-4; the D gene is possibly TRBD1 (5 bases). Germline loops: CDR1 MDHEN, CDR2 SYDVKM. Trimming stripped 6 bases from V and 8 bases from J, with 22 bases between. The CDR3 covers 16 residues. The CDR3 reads CASSLWAPGGGEKLFF. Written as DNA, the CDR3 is TGTGCCAGCAGCCTTTGGGCCCCGGGGGGTGGGGAAAAACTGTTTTTT.

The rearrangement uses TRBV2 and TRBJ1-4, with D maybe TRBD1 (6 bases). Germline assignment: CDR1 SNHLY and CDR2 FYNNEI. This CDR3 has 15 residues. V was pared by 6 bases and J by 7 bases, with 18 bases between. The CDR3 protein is CASRGIGGLGEKLFF. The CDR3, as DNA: TGTGCCAGCAGAGGAATAGGGGGGTTAGGTGAAAAACTGTTTTTT.

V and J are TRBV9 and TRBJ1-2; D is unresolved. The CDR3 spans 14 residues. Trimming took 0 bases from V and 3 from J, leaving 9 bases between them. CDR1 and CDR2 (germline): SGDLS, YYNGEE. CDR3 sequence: CASSVDSGYYGYTF. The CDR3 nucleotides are TGTGCCAGCAGCGTAGATTCGGGGTACTATGGCTACACCTTC. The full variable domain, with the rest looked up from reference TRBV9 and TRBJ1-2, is DSGVTQTPKHLITATGQRVTLRCSPRSGDLSVYWYQQSLDQGLQFLIQYYNGEERAKGNILERFSAQQFPDLHSELNLSSLELGDSALYFCASSVDSGYYGYTFGSGTRLTVV.

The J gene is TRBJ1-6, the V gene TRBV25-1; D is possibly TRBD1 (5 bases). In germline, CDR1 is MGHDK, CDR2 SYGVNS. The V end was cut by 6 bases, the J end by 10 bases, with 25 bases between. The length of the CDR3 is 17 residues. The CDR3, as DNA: TGTGCCAGCAGCCGTAAAGTCCAGGGAACGTCGGCGTCACCCCTCCACTTT. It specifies CASSRKVQGTSASPLHF.

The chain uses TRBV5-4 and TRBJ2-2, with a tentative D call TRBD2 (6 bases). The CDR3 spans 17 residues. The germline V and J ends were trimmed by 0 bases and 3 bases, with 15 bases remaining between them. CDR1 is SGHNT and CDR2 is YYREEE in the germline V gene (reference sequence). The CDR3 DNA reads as TGTGCCAGCAGCTTGGAGTTCGGTAGCGGACACACCGGGGAGCTGTTTTTT. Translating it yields CASSLEFGSGHTGELFF. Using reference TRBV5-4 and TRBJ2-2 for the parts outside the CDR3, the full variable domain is ETGVTQSPTHLIKTRGQQVTLRCSSQSGHNTVSWYQQALGQGPQFIFQYYREEENGRGNFPPRFSGLQFPNYSSELNVNALELDDSALYLCASSLEFGSGHTGELFFGEGSRLTVL.

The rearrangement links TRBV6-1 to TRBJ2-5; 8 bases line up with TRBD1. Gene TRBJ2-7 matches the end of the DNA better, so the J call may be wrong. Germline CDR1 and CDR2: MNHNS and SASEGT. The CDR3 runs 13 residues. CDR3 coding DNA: TGTGCCAGCAGTGGACAGGGGATTGGCGAGCAGTACTTC. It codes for CASSGQGIGEQYF.

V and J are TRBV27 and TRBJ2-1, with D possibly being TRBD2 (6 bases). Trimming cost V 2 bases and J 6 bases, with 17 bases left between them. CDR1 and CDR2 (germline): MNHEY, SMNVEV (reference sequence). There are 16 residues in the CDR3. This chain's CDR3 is CASSLALTGESNEQFF. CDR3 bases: TGTGCCAGCAGTTTAGCACTGACGGGGGAGTCCAATGAGCAGTTCTTC.

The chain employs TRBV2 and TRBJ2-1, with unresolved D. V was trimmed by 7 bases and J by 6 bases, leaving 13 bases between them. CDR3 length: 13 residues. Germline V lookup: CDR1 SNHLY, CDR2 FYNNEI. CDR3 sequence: CASNPSVPNEQFF. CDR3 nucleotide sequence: TGTGCCAGCAACCCTTCGGTCCCCAATGAGCAGTTCTTC.